Below, 16 T cell receptor beta chains from the same sample are listed, as sequenced in a study of cytomegalovirus exposure and HLA in healthy donors. The PCR was carried out with 60 Vbeta primers and 13 Jbeta primers. Clones were sequenced by immunoSEQ multiplex PCR, and TCRdb holds only the in-frame ones, with some missing. Of some 250,000 clones listed, roughly 82% are singletons. Sequenced material: PBMCs. The receptors were gathered from a woman between 40 and 55 years old in good health and CMV-seropositive.

This chain joins TRBV7-2 and TRBJ2-5; D possibly corresponds to TRBD2 (5 bases). CDR1 and CDR2 (germline): SGHTA, FQGNSA. CDR3 length equals 15 residues. V lost 1 base to trimming and J lost 1 base, with 10 bases between them. CDR3 in amino acids: CASSLGGAGQETQYF. For the CDR3, the DNA is TGTGCCAGCAGCTTAGGGGGTGCGGGCCAAGAGACCCAGTACTTC. Based on the CDR3 plus reference TRBV7-2 and TRBJ2-5, the full variable domain is GAGVSQSPSNKVTEKGKDVELRCDPISGHTALYWYRQSLGQGLEFLIYFQGNSAPDKSGLPSDRFSAERTGGSVSTLTIQRTQQEDSAVYLCASSLGGAGQETQYFGPGTRLLVL.

The chain links TRBV4-2 to TRBJ1-5, with a tentative D call TRBD1 (6 bases). The germline V gene has CDR1 LGHNA and CDR2 YNFKEQ. V was trimmed by 0 bases and J by 6 bases, leaving 15 bases between them. This CDR3 has 16 amino acids. CDR3 sequence: CASSQERAGAGQPQHF. DNA for the CDR3: TGTGCCAGCAGCCAAGAACGAGCAGGGGCCGGTCAGCCCCAGCATTTT.

The rearrangement joins TRBV11-1 to TRBJ2-7; 7 bases match TRBD2. Germline V gene lookup returns CDR1 SGHAT and CDR2 FQDESV (reference sequence). The CDR3 has 16 amino acids. J lost 2 bases, V lost 4 bases, and 11 bases had no gene match. This CDR3 reads CASSSFWGREAYEQYF. As DNA, the CDR3 is TGTGCCAGCAGCTCCTTTTGGGGTCGGGAGGCCTACGAGCAGTACTTC.

This chain links TRBV19 with TRBJ2-7; D gene uncertain. Deletions cut 6 bases from V and 1 base from J, with 16 bases between. The germline gives CDR1 LNHDA, CDR2 SQIVND (reference sequence). CDR3 length: 15 amino acids. CDR3 in DNA: TGTGCCAGTAGAGCGACCTTACACGTATCCTACGAGCAGTACTTC. It translates to CASRATLHVSYEQYF.

The rearrangement uses TRBV10-3 and TRBJ2-5, with 8 bases that match TRBD2. Germline CDR1 and CDR2: ENHRY and SYGVKD. V gave up 5 bases and J gave up 2 bases; unmatched junction bases: 7. CDR3 length: 15 residues. The CDR3 sequence is CAISPGRAKQETQYF. CDR3 nucleotide sequence: TGTGCCATCAGTCCCGGGAGGGCGAAGCAAGAGACCCAGTACTTC.

This clone was detected only once. The chain uses TRBV30 and TRBJ2-1; TRBD2 might be the D (5 bases). Trimming took off 3 bases at V and 6 bases at J, with 9 bases between the two ends. The germline gives CDR1 GTSNPN, CDR2 SVGIG (reference sequence). CDR3 length: 12 amino acids. The CDR3 DNA is TGTGCCTGGAGCCCCGGGGTCAATGAGCAGTTCTTC. Translating gives CAWSPGVNEQFF.

This clone was seen more than once but under ten times. The J gene is TRBJ2-3, the V gene TRBV9, with D maybe TRBD2 (6 bases). This CDR3 spans 15 amino acids. Germline V lookup: CDR1 SGDLS, CDR2 YYNGEE. The V end was cut by 1 base, the J end by 2 bases, with 11 bases between. The CDR3 nucleotides read TGTGCCAGCAGCGTACTAGCGAAGACCACAGATACGCAGTATTTT. Amino acid sequence: CASSVLAKTTDTQYF.

This sequence joins TRBV25-1 and TRBJ2-1; 9 bases align to TRBD1. The germline CDR1 and CDR2 sequences are MGHDK and SYGVNS. The CDR3 sequence is 13 residues long. Unmatched junction bases numbered 4, after V lost 8 bases and J lost 5 bases. The CDR3 nucleotides are TGTGCCAGCGGCGGACAGGGGAACAATGAGCAGTTCTTC. Its protein product is CASGGQGNNEQFF.

V and J are TRBV6-6 and TRBJ2-1; 14 positions agree with TRBD2. The junction had 7 bases not matched to a gene; V was cut back by 7 bases and J by 8 bases. The germline gives CDR1 MNHNY, CDR2 SVGAGI (reference sequence). The CDR3 is 15 residues long. This chain's CDR3 is CASTSGTSGSYEQFF. The CDR3 DNA is TGTGCCAGCACTTCCGGGACTAGCGGGAGCTATGAGCAGTTCTTC.

V gene TRBV19 combines with J gene TRBJ1-3, with D uncertain. V was clipped by 5 bases and J by 0 bases, with 17 bases between them. The CDR3 has 17 residues. Germline CDR1 and CDR2: LNHDA and SQIVND (reference sequence). This CDR3 is CASSRTQARVSGNTIYF. In DNA, the CDR3 is TGTGCCAGTAGTCGGACTCAGGCCCGCGTCTCTGGAAACACCATATATTTT.

A few counts support this clone. V is TRBV5-1 and J is TRBJ1-1, with no clear D. V was cut by 0 bases and J by 1 base, with 10 bases left in between. The germline gives CDR1 SGHRS, CDR2 YFSETQ. The CDR3 has 15 amino acids. CDR3 loop: CASSLAGRRNTEAFF. CDR3 coding DNA: TGCGCCAGCAGCTTGGCGGGAAGGCGGAACACTGAAGCTTTCTTT.

This clone was seen only once. The V and J genes are TRBV7-3 and TRBJ2-3; 11 nucleotides align to TRBD2. Germline V gene sequence: CDR1 SGHTA, CDR2 FQGTGA. CDR3 length equals 17 residues. The J segment lost 2 bases and the V segment lost 4 bases, leaving 8 bases of the junction unmatched. The CDR3 loop is CASSSRTSGSDTDTQYF. CDR3 coding DNA: TGTGCCAGCAGCTCTCGGACTAGCGGGTCTGACACAGATACGCAGTATTTT.

The genes are TRBV5-6 and TRBJ2-6; D uncertain. CDR3 length: 15 residues. V lost 4 bases to trimming and J lost 1 base, with 9 bases between them. Per germline, CDR1 SGHDT and CDR2 YYEEEE. This CDR3 is CASSRPSSGANVLTF. DNA for the CDR3: TGTGCCAGCAGCCGTCCGTCGTCTGGGGCCAACGTCCTGACTTTC.

The gene calls are TRBV6-4 and TRBJ1-2, with TRBD1 identical over 12 bases. V trimming: 6 bases; J trimming: 6 bases; junction bases outside the gene matches: 5. This CDR3 contains 14 residues. Germline V gene data show CDR1 as MRHNA and CDR2 as SNTAGT. CDR3 nucleotide sequence: TGTGCCAGCAGGCCGGGACAGGGGGCGCATGGCTACACCTTC. It codes for CASRPGQGAHGYTF.

V and J are TRBV6-1 and TRBJ1-1, with D uncertain. Germline CDR1 is MNHNS and CDR2 is SASEGT. The V and J ends lost 2 bases and 1 base respectively, with 11 bases between them. This CDR3 is 15 amino acids long. CDR3 sequence reads: CASSERWAGNTEAFF. In DNA form, the CDR3 reads TGTGCCAGCAGTGAACGATGGGCCGGGAACACTGAAGCTTTCTTT.

This clone was counted once. The chain combines TRBV9 with TRBJ1-2; the match to TRBD1 covers 11 bases. CDR1 SGDLS and CDR2 YYNGEE come from the germline V gene. Losses at the gene ends were 3 bases for V and 0 bases for J; bases not matched to a gene: 4. The CDR3 extends over 16 amino acids. The CDR3 reads CASSGGQGATNYGYTF. The CDR3 DNA reads TGTGCCAGCAGCGGCGGACAGGGGGCTACTAACTATGGCTACACCTTC.